Shown below are 21 T cell receptor beta chains from a single sample sequenced in a study of blood T cell repertoires in COVID-19. This table comes from immunoSEQ multiplex PCR, and its TCRdb copy is limited to in-frame clones, with some not included. The repertoire includes about 240,000 clones, about nine tenths of them detected once, and 6% to 9% sits in the top ten. Specimen: peripheral blood. These receptors all stem from a man in his 60s who had recovered from COVID-19.

The CDR3 DNA sequence: TGTGCCAGCAGCCTGGACAGGGTACGGAGTGAAAAACTGTTTTTT. It translates to CASSLDRVRSEKLFF. The chain uses TRBV14 and TRBJ1-4; the match to TRBD1 covers 8 bases. Germline V lookup: CDR1 SGHDN, CDR2 FVKESK. Trimming took 4 bases from V and 7 from J; bases not matched to a gene: 8. The CDR3 runs 15 residues.

The gene calls are TRBV11-1 and TRBJ2-2; 10 positions match TRBD1. Germline CDR1 reads SGHAT; CDR2 reads FQDESV (reference sequence). Unmatched junction bases numbered 10, after V lost 5 bases and J lost 7 bases. The length of the CDR3 is 16 residues. The CDR3 DNA sequence: TGTGCCAGCAGCCACGGCGACAGGGGGCGAGGCGGGGAGCTGTTTTTT. Translating gives CASSHGDRGRGGELFF.

The chain combines TRBV5-1 with TRBJ2-1; the D gene is possibly TRBD2 (5 bases). The CDR3 length is 16 residues. V lost 0 bases, J lost 0 bases, and 10 bases lay in between. Germline lookup yields CDR1 SGHRS and CDR2 YFSETQ. The CDR3, as DNA: TGCGCCAGCAGCTTGGGCGGGCCCAGCTCCTACAATGAGCAGTTCTTC. Protein: CASSLGGPSSYNEQFF.

This clone was recorded once. The V gene is TRBV2, the J gene TRBJ2-2, with 9 nucleotides matching TRBD1. The germline V gene has CDR1 SNHLY and CDR2 FYNNEI. V shed 7 bases and J 7 bases; nucleotides not matched to a gene: 7. This CDR3 is built from 14 residues. CDR3 amino acids: CASKPQGAGGELFF. For the CDR3, the DNA is TGTGCCAGCAAACCACAGGGGGCGGGCGGGGAGCTGTTTTTT.

The V call is TRBV12-5, the J call TRBJ1-1, with a tentative D call TRBD1 (6 bases). This CDR3 comprises 19 residues. V gave up 2 bases and J gave up 4 bases, with 26 bases separating them. The V gene's germline CDR1 is LGHNT and CDR2 FRNRAP. The CDR3 reads CASGLRMWGQGQLSTEAFF. CDR3 nucleotide sequence: TGTGCTAGTGGTTTGCGAATGTGGGGGCAGGGCCAGTTGAGCACTGAAGCTTTCTTT. Supplemented by reference TRBV12-5 and TRBJ1-1, the full variable domain reads DARVTQTPRHKVTEMGQEVTMRCQPILGHNTVFWYRQTMMQGLELLAYFRNRAPLDDSGMPKDRFSAEMPDATLATLKIQPSEPRDSAVYFCASGLRMWGQGQLSTEAFFGQGTRLTVV.

In DNA form, the CDR3 reads TGTGCCAGCAGCGAACGGACAGGGGCCGCCGGGGAGCTGTTTTTT. Its translation is CASSERTGAAGELFF. This chain links TRBV9 with TRBJ2-2, with 9 bases that match TRBD1. The CDR3 is made up of 15 amino acids. V lost 3 bases, J lost 6 bases, and 6 bases stayed unmatched. The germline CDR1 and CDR2 sequences are SGDLS and YYNGEE.

The chain recombines TRBV5-6 with TRBJ1-2, with 8 bases aligning to TRBD1. The V segment lost 4 bases and the J segment 4 bases; nucleotides outside the gene matches: 9. Germline V CDR1 and CDR2: SGHDT, YYEEEE. This CDR3 comprises 15 residues. This CDR3 is CASSGGTGTRYGYTF. DNA for the CDR3: TGTGCCAGCAGCGGCGGGACAGGCACCCGCTATGGCTACACCTTC.

V is TRBV10-3 and J is TRBJ1-1; tentative D call: TRBD1 (5 bases). The CDR3 is 14 amino acids. Germline V CDR1 and CDR2: ENHRY, SYGVKD. V lost 6 bases, J lost 0 bases, and 11 bases lay in between. As DNA, the CDR3 is TGTGCCATCAGACCCAGGGAGGTGAACACTGAAGCTTTCTTT. It yields the protein CAIRPREVNTEAFF.

The rearrangement joins TRBV7-6 to TRBJ2-7; D perhaps matches TRBD2 (6 bases). Trimming shortened V by 5 bases and J by 0 bases, and 11 bases separated the two germline ends. The germline V gene has CDR1 SGHVS and CDR2 FNYEAQ. The CDR3 is 14 amino acids. CDR3 bases: TGTGCCAGCAGCCCCCCTAGCGACTCCTACGAGCAGTACTTC. Amino acids: CASSPPSDSYEQYF. Using reference TRBV7-6 and TRBJ2-7 for the parts outside the CDR3, the full variable domain is GAGVSQSPRYKVTKRGQDVALRCDPISGHVSLYWYRQALGQGPEFLTYFNYEAQQDKSGLPNDRFSAERPEGSISTLTIQRTEQRDSAMYRCASSPPSDSYEQYFGPGTRLTVT.

The V and J genes are TRBV29-1 and TRBJ2-1; 11 nucleotides line up with TRBD2. Germline CDR1 is SQVTM and CDR2 is ANQGSEA. With 2 bases clipped from V and 9 bases from J, the junction kept 9 bases outside the gene matches. This CDR3 has 15 amino acids. The CDR3, as DNA: TGCAGCGTTGAACGGGCTAGCGGGGGGTTGTTTGAGCAGTTCTTC. Translating gives CSVERASGGLFEQFF.

V usage is TRBV5-1 and J usage is TRBJ1-1; 8 nucleotides line up with TRBD1. The trim removed 5 bases at V and 1 base at J, leaving 4 bases unmatched. CDR3 length: 14 amino acids. Germline V gene lookup returns CDR1 SGHRS and CDR2 YFSETQ. CDR3 nucleotides: TGCGCCAGCAGGGCCGGGACAGGGAACACTGAAGCTTTCTTT. Translation: CASRAGTGNTEAFF.

The gene calls are TRBV5-1 and TRBJ2-7; TRBD1 aligns across 10 bases. From germline, CDR1 is SGHRS and CDR2 YFSETQ. The CDR3 consists of 15 residues. J gave up 2 bases and V 7 bases, and 9 bases lay outside the gene matches. CDR3 nucleotide sequence: TGCGCCAGCCGGCCCGACAGGGGGCCTGCCTACGAGCAGTACGTC. Protein: CASRPDRGPAYEQYV.

The chain has TRBV18 and TRBJ1-5; D unclear. Germline CDR1 and CDR2: KGHSH and LQKENI. The CDR3 totals 14 residues. Trimming cost V 3 bases and J 2 bases, with 8 bases left between them. The CDR3 DNA sequence: TGTGCCAGCTCACCCCTAATGGGCAATCAGCCCCAGCATTTT. Translation: CASSPLMGNQPQHF.

This clone has just one count. As DNA, the CDR3 is TGCGCCAGCAGCACCTCAGGGGGCGAATTTATCGGGGAGCTGTTTTTT. It encodes CASSTSGGEFIGELFF. The chain joins TRBV5-1 to TRBJ2-2; 8 bases fit TRBD1. CDR1 is SGHRS, CDR2 YFSETQ, per germline. The length of the CDR3 is 16 residues. The ends lost 4 bases at V and 7 bases at J; junction bases unmatched: 12. Full variable domain (rest looked up from reference TRBV5-1 and TRBJ2-2): KAGVTQTPRYLIKTRGQQVTLSCSPISGHRSVSWYQQTPGQGLQFLFEYFSETQRNKGNFPGRFSGRQFSNSRSEMNVSTLELGDSALYLCASSTSGGEFIGELFFGEGSRLTVL.

The chain couples TRBV15 to TRBJ1-1; D not certain. There are 13 residues in the CDR3. Germline loops: CDR1 LNHNV, CDR2 YYDKDF (reference sequence). Trimming left V 1 base short and J 8 bases short, with 11 bases between. The CDR3 spells CATSRGGWEEAFF. The CDR3 region has the DNA TGTGCCACCAGCAGAGGAGGGTGGGAAGAAGCTTTCTTT.

The V and J genes are TRBV5-4 and TRBJ1-4, with a weak D call TRBD1 (5 bases). The CDR3 totals 15 residues. Germline V gene sequence: CDR1 SGHNT, CDR2 YYREEE (reference sequence). Trimming cost V 0 bases and J 5 bases, with 11 bases left between them. As DNA, the CDR3 is TGTGCCAGCAGCTTGGGAGGGGCGGGAAATGAAAAACTGTTTTTT. Its protein product is CASSLGGAGNEKLFF.

The CDR3 loop is CAWNVYRAPAWPLHF. CDR3 DNA: TGTGCCTGGAACGTTTACAGGGCGCCAGCTTGGCCCCTCCACTTT. V and J are TRBV30 and TRBJ1-6; D possibly corresponds to TRBD1 (6 bases). This CDR3 is 15 amino acids long. The V gene's germline CDR1 is GTSNPN and CDR2 SVGIG (reference sequence). Trimming stripped 4 bases from V and 13 bases from J, with 23 bases between. The full variable domain, its missing parts supplied by reference TRBV30 and TRBJ1-6, is SQTIHQWPATLVQPVGSPLSLECTVEGTSNPNLYWYRQAAGRGLQLLFYSVGIGQISSEVPQNLSASRPQDRQFILSSKKLLLSDSGFYLCAWNVYRAPAWPLHFGNGTRLTVT.

The chain links TRBV6-5 to TRBJ2-1; D is possibly TRBD2 (6 bases). Germline V gives CDR1 MNHEY, CDR2 SVGAGI. CDR3 length: 12 amino acids. V lost 10 bases to trimming and J lost 6 bases, with 13 bases between them. CDR3 region: CATRKTSNEQFF. The CDR3 DNA sequence: TGTGCCACCCGGAAGACTAGCAATGAGCAGTTCTTC.

V is TRBV18 and J is TRBJ2-6, with D maybe TRBD1 (5 bases). V dropped 5 bases and J dropped 0 bases, with 14 bases sitting between them. Germline-derived CDR1 and CDR2 are KGHSH and LQKENI. The CDR3 is 17 residues long. CDR3 in amino acids: CASSVTQVTSGANVLTF. As DNA, the CDR3 is TGTGCCAGCTCAGTAACACAGGTTACCTCTGGGGCCAACGTCCTGACTTTC.

The chain couples TRBV6-1 to TRBJ2-7; 8 nucleotides agree with TRBD1. This CDR3 has 13 residues. Germline CDR1 is MNHNS and CDR2 is SASEGT. The trim removed 5 bases at V and 4 bases at J, leaving 4 bases unmatched. In DNA form, the CDR3 reads TGTGCCAGCAGTCCGACAGGGGATTACGAGCAGTACGTC. Translating gives CASSPTGDYEQYV.

The chain has TRBV5-1 and TRBJ2-7, with TRBD1 matching 9 bases. CDR3 size: 15 residues. The trim removed 4 bases at V and 5 bases at J, leaving 10 bases unmatched. Germline V gives CDR1 SGHRS, CDR2 YFSETQ. The CDR3 DNA sequence: TGCGCCAGCAGCAAAGGGACAGGGAGTTTCCACGAGCAGTACTTC. This translates into CASSKGTGSFHEQYF.